This is a list of T cell receptor beta chains from one sample in a study of cytomegalovirus exposure and HLA in healthy donors. Here immunoSEQ multiplex PCR was the method, and the copy in TCRdb shows in-frame clones only, minus some. The table lists some 52,000 clones. Material for sequencing was PBMCs. Receptors originate from a woman between 55 and 75 years old in good health and CMV-seropositive. Each CDR3 is given with its conserved first and last residue.

j_call v_call cdr3_aa
TRBJ2-3 TRBV2 CASGGRLAATDTQYF
TRBJ2-5 TRBV4-1 CASSQEGTGGAQTQYF
TRBJ2-7 TRBV29-1 CSVGVMGTSPEQYF
TRBJ2-7 TRBV25-1 CASSEYSLDRSSYEQYF
TRBJ2-5 TRBV7-8 CASSLDRGETQYF
TRBJ1-2 TRBV19 CASSTWDRETYGYTF
TRBJ2-7 TRBV11-2 CASSLLAGGGEQYF
TRBJ2-1 TRBV5-1 CASRRDVRGGNEQFF
TRBJ1-1 TRBV6-5 CASRPGQGGEAFF
TRBJ1-1 TRBV27 CASSLLDRVRGTEAFF
TRBJ2-7 TRBV28 CASSESSAPRPNEQYF
TRBJ2-1 TRBV6-5 CASSPSGSGYNEQFF
TRBJ1-1 TRBV5-1 CASSLAPGQGGMNTEAFF
TRBJ1-5 TRBV2 CASTGTGGSNQPQHF
TRBJ1-6 TRBV10-3 CAISESRADYSPLHF
TRBJ2-1 TRBV18 CASSPRTSGGSYNEQFF
TRBJ1-5 TRBV19 CASSTYTVSGVVYQPQHF
TRBJ1-2 TRBV5-4 CASSATGNDGYTF
TRBJ1-4 TRBV7-8 CASSLGENEKLFF
TRBJ1-5 TRBV9 CASSVSSGVGQPQHF
TRBJ1-6 TRBV25-1 CASSESRILNNSPLHF
TRBJ1-1 TRBV2 CASGPQGPEAFF
TRBJ1-3 TRBV4-1 CASSQRGLGLGNTIYF
TRBJ2-3 TRBV2 CASSDEDTQYF
TRBJ1-1 TRBV11-2 CASSLGTANTEAFF
TRBJ1-2 TRBV15 CATSRDGDRGSYTF
TRBJ2-1 TRBV18 CASSGEGSYEQFF
TRBJ1-1 TRBV29-1 CSVGSLSVTNTEAFF
TRBJ1-1 TRBV7-9 CASSTQGNGEAFF
TRBJ1-4 TRBV19 CASRGGLTEKLFF
TRBJ1-1 TRBV25-1 CASSEWEGQAFF
TRBJ2-7 TRBV11-1 CASSPGLETAYEQYF
TRBJ1-2 TRBV18 CASSPVGANYGYTF
TRBJ2-1 TRBV25-1 CASSELPSGGPGFF
TRBJ1-2 TRBV7-9 CASSLADRINYGYTF
TRBJ1-4 TRBV9 CASSGRTGSTNEKLFF
TRBJ2-3 TRBV18 CASSPTSGSPDTQYF
TRBJ2-5 TRBV18 CASSQTDQETQYF
TRBJ2-3 TRBV5-1 CASSPGWASTDTQYF
TRBJ2-5 TRBV5-1 CASSLGGGAEETQYF
TRBJ1-5 TRBV15 CATSVPTGTYSNQPQHF
TRBJ1-2 TRBV10-3 CAISSTGEKLAGGYTF
TRBJ2-3 TRBV5-1 CASSRTGAPSTDTQYF
TRBJ1-2 TRBV11-2 CASSSFGTGPDGYTF
TRBJ2-2 TRBV29-1 CSVEDDRGRTGELFF
TRBJ1-1 TRBV5-1 CASSLDPRSNTEAFF
TRBJ2-1 TRBV6-1 CASTIGTSDYEQFF
TRBJ2-1 TRBV6-1 CASSSTGSYNEQFF
TRBJ2-5 TRBV18 CASSPLAGANHQETQYF
TRBJ1-1 TRBV10-1 CASSVTSNTEAFF